This T cell receptor (beta chain) was retrieved from a study of regulatory and conventional T cells in breast cancer (dated by TCRdb to 2014 to 2015). This clonotype was observed a handful of times. This receptor's antigen is unknown. Base qualities are not recorded, but no much larger clone differs from it by a single base. CDR1 and CDR2 were assigned from the germline V gene (reference sequence) as SEHNR and FQNEAQ. The germline V end is reduced by 0 bases and the J end by 8 bases; junction bases left unmatched: 4. Counted from cysteine to phenylalanine, this CDR3 has 13 amino acids. Of all the DNA, just the CDR3 is kept, 39 bases in frame from base 1. Receptors were amplified or captured by PCR. Data came from an Illumina MiSeq. The public reads were quality trimmed at Q25 with fastp and then assembled into clones with MiXCR by TCRdb, keeping productive beta chains. Merged by CDR3 protein, the rows form single entries marked with the most common genes and DNA. The sample table records 9,500 or so distinct CDR3 sequences; about 35% of these occur just once. Roughly 6% of the sample comes from the top ten.

What was sequenced was conventional T cells from blood. The source of this sequence is a male donor in good health. Recombination joined TRBV7-9 with TRBJ2-7; 7 of the junction bases match TRBD2. The CDR3 amino acid sequence is: CASSLAREAKQYF. The nucleotide sequence reads TGTGCCAGCAGCTTAGCTCGGGAGGCAAAGCAGTACTTC.